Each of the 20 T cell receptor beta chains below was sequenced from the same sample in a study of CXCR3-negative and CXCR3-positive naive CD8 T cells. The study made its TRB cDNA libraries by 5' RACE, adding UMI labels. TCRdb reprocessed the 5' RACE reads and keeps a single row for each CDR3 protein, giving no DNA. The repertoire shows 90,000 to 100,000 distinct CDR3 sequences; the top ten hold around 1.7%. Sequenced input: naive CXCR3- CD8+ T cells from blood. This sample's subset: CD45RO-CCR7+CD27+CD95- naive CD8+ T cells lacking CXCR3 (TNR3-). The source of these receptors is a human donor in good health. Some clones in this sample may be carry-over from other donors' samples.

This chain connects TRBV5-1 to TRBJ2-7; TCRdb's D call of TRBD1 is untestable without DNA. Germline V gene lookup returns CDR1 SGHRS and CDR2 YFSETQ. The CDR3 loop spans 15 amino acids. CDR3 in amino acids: CASSLAEGTWYEQYF.

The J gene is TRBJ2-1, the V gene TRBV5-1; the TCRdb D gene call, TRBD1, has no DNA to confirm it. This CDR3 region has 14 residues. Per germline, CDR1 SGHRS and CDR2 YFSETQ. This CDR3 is CASSYDGTDNEQFF. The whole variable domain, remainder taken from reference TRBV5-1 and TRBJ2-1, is KAGVTQTPRYLIKTRGQQVTLSCSPISGHRSVSWYQQTPGQGLQFLFEYFSETQRNKGNFPGRFSGRQFSNSRSEMNVSTLELGDSALYLCASSYDGTDNEQFFGPGTRLTVL.

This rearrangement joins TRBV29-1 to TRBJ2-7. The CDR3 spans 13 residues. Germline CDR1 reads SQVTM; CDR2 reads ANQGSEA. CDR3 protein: CSVEVESYYEQYF.

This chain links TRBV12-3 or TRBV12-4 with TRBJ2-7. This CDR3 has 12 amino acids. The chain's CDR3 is CASSFLTYEQYF.

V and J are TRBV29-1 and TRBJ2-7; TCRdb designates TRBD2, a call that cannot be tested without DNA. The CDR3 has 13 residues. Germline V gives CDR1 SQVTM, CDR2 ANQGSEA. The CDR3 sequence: CSVVAGSGAEQYF.

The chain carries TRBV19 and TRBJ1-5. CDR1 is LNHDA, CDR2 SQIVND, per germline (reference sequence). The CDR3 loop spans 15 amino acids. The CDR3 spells CASTSLGRVNQPQHF.

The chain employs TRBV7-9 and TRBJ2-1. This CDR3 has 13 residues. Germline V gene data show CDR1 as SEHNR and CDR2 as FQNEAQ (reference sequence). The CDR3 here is CASSAYHVGEQFF.

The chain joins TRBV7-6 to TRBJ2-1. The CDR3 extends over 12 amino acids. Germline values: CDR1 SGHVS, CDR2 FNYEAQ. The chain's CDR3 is CASSLSPIEQFF.

CDR3: CASGDRGFATEAFF. V gene TRBV27 combines with J gene TRBJ1-1; the D gene TCRdb calls, TRBD1, cannot be checked with no DNA. CDR1 is MNHEY and CDR2 is SMNVEV in the germline V gene (reference sequence). This CDR3 is built from 14 residues.

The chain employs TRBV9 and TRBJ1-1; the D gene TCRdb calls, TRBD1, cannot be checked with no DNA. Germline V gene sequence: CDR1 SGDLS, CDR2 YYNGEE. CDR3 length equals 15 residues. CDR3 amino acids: CASSLQGGADTEAFF.

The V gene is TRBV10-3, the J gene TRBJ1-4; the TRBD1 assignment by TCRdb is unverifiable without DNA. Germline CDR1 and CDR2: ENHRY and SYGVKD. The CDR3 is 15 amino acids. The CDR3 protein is CAISTTGGTNEKLFF.

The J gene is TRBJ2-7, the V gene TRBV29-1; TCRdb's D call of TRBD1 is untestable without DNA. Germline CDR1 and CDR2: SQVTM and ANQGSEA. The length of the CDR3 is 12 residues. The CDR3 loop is CSVETGFYEQYF.

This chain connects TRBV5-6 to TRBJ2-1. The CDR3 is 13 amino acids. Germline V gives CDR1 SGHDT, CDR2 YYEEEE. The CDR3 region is CASSWGASNEQFF.

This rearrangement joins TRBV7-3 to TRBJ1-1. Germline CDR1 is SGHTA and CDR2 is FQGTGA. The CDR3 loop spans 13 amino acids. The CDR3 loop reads CASSSVLETEAFF.

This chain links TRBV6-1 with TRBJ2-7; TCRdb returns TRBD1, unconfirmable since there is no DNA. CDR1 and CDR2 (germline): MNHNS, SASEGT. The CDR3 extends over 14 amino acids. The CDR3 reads CASSLGTAIFEQYF.

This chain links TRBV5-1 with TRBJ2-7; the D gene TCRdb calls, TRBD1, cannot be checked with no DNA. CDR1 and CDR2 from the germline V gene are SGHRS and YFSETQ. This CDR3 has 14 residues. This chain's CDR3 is CASSPGQGWDEQYF.

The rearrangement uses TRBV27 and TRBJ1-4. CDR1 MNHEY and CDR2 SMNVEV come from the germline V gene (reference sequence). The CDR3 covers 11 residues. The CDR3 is CASRGQGKLFF.

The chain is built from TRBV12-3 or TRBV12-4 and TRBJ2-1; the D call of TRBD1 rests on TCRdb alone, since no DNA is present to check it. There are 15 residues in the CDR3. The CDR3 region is CASSLVAGYYNEQFF.

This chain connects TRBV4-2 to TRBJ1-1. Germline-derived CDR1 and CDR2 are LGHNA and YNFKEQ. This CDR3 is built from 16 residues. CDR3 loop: CASSQAGYGMNTEAFF.

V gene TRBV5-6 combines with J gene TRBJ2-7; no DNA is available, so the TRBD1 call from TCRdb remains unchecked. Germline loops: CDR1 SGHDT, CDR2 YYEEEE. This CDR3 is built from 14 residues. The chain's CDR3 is CASSLSGAPHEQYF.